The sequence of this TCR beta chain was determined in a study of blood T cells in healthy people across ages. Study outcomes and limitations: Diversity estimated from one million T cells was considered an underestimate.

This CDR3 comprises 16 residues. The germline V gene has CDR1 MNHNS and CDR2 SASEGT. The second PCR ran about 6 to 12 cycles with a sample-barcoded 5' primer and J-beta primers. All cDNA molecules were each tagged by a template-switch adaptor with 12 random nucleotides. From the 5' RACE reads, TCRdb called clonotypes with MiXCR, one entry per CDR3 protein. The sample shows 950,000 to 1,200,000 distinct CDR3 sequences, 35% to 40% of them seen only once. The sample, around 10 milliliters of peripheral blood, was drawn from each donor. In regard to this clonotype: Its specificity is not known. One junction end disagrees with the germline gene, perhaps due to a read error.

V usage is TRBV6-1 and J usage is TRBJ1-2; 7 bases line up with TRBD1. The sequence was collected from a young man in good health. The material sequenced was blood. CDR3: CAGSGLWDSEGYGYTF. CDR3 bases: TGTGCCGGCAGTGGATTGTGGGACAGCGAGGGCTATGGCTACACCTTC.